What follows are 6 T cell receptor beta chains derived from one specimen sequenced in a study of blood T cell repertoires in COVID-19. Only in-frame clones appear in the TCRdb table, and some are missing; sequencing was by immunoSEQ multiplex PCR. Counted here are fewer than 75,000 clones, roughly 80% occurring once; the ten biggest clones make up 3.2%. Input material: peripheral blood. Source of these receptors: a man aged 60-69 years with acute or convalescent COVID-19.

The chain recombines TRBV27 with TRBJ2-4; 7 nucleotides line up with TRBD2. With 2 bases clipped from V and 5 bases from J, the junction kept 12 bases outside the gene matches. CDR3 size: 17 residues. Germline assignment: CDR1 MNHEY and CDR2 SMNVEV (reference sequence). In DNA form, the CDR3 reads TGTGCCAGCAGTTTAGGGCCCATAGCGGGCCTCGAAAACATTCAGTACTTC. This encodes CASSLGPIAGLENIQYF.

This rearrangement joins TRBV18 to TRBJ2-7; TRBD1 might be the D (5 bases). Between the trimmed V and J ends, which lost 2 bases and 6 bases, there was a span of 11 bases. CDR1 and CDR2 (germline): KGHSH, LQKENI. This CDR3 region has 13 residues. CDR3 amino acids: CASSPSQGSEQYF. The CDR3 nucleotides read TGTGCCAGCTCACCATCCCAGGGTAGCGAGCAGTACTTC.

The gene calls are TRBV10-1 and TRBJ1-5; maybe TRBD1 (6 bases). The CDR3 has 17 amino acids. Looked up from germline, CDR1 is WNHNN and CDR2 is SYGVQD (reference sequence). The ends were cut back, 11 bases at V and 0 bases at J, with 23 bases in the middle. CDR3 region: CAGQRRDTHLSNQPQHF. The DNA of the CDR3 is TGCGCCGGCCAACGAAGGGACACTCACCTTAGCAATCAGCCCCAGCATTTT.

This sequence joins TRBV10-3 and TRBJ1-2; no clear D gene. Germline loops: CDR1 ENHRY, CDR2 SYGVKD. Trimming left V 7 bases short and J 4 bases short, with 13 bases between. This CDR3 is 13 amino acids long. CDR3 amino acids: CAITPDFGYGYTF. For the CDR3, the DNA is TGTGCCATCACTCCAGATTTTGGCTATGGCTACACCTTC.

This chain connects TRBV6-5 to TRBJ2-1; D remains ambiguous. Trimming stripped 3 bases from V and 1 base from J, with 4 bases between. The germline CDR1 and CDR2 sequences are MNHEY and SVGAGI. This CDR3 has 13 amino acids. CDR3 region: CASSYSSYNEQFF. The CDR3 region has the DNA TGTGCCAGCAGTTATAGTTCCTACAATGAGCAGTTCTTC.

CDR3 sequence reads: CASRGQGFGYTF. CDR3 sequence (DNA): TGTGCCAGCAGGGGACAGGGGTTTGGCTACACCTTC. V and J are TRBV6-6 and TRBJ1-2; 10 bases align to TRBD1. V lost 6 bases to trimming and J lost 7 bases; unmatched junction nucleotides: 2. CDR1 is MNHNY, CDR2 SVGAGI, per germline (reference sequence). The CDR3 extends over 12 amino acids.